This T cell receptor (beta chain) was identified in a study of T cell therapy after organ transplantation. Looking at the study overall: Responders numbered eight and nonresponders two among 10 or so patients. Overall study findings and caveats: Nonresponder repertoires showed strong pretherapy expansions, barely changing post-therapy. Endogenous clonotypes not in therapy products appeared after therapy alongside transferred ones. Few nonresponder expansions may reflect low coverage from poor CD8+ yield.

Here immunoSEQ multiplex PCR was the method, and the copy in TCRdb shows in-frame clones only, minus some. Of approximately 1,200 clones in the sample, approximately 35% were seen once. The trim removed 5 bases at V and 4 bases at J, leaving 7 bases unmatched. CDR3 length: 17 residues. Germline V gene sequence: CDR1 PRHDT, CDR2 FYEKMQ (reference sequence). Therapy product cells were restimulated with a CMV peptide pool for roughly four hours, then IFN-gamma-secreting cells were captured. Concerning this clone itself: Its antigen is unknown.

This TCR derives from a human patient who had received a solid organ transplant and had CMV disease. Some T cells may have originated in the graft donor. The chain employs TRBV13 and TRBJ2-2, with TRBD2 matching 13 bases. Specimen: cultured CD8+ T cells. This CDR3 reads CASSVLTSGRTTGELFF. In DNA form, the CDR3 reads TGTGCCAGCAGCGTCCTGACTAGCGGGAGGACCACCGGGGAGCTGTTTTTT.